This TCR beta chain is from a study of cytomegalovirus exposure and HLA in healthy donors. General study findings and limits: Confirmation was obtained in vitro that a few CMV-associated chains are specific for CMV antigens. Researchers catalogued 160 or so TCR beta chains as cytomegalovirus-associated.

Points on this clone: The antigen is unknown.

V gave up 3 bases and J gave up 8 bases, with 19 bases separating them. CDR1 MGHRA and CDR2 YSYEKL come from the germline V gene. CDR3 size: 16 residues. Data came from immunoSEQ multiplex PCR; TCRdb stores just in-frame clones and leaves some out. The data contain some 60,000 clones, approximately 96% of them seen just once; the ten biggest clones take up approximately 1%. The source of this sequence is a man between 18 and 35 years old in good health and CMV-seronegative. Sequenced input: PBMCs. The chain carries TRBV4-1 and TRBJ1-4; maybe TRBD1 (5 bases). DNA for the CDR3: TGCGCCAGCAGCCACTTTTTTGGAGGGGCGCGGGAAAAACTGTTTTTT. Its protein is CASSHFFGGAREKLFF.